The sample holds many counts of the clone carrying this T cell receptor beta chain. Antigen specificity is unknown. The length of the CDR3 is 16 residues. Trimming cost V 6 bases and J 3 bases; bases outside gene matches: 11. In germline, CDR1 is SNHLY, CDR2 FYNNEI. These data are taken from a study of early T cells in non-severe SARS-CoV-2 infection. Study as a whole: The sequenced material was bulk RNA from unsorted whole blood, and its chains were unpaired. Study conclusions and caveats: Matching with VDJdb favored anti-spike CD8 responses (missing private and CD4 specificities).

The library protocol tagged individual cDNA molecules with unique molecular identifiers. MiXCR, applied by TCRdb to the 5' RACE reads, yields one record per CDR3 protein. The table shows 20,000 to 30,000 distinct CDR3 sequences, with 3.5% to 5% occurring only once. The TCR comes from an adult who was a healthcare worker with PCR-confirmed SARS-CoV-2 infection or an uninfected control (not recorded which). The sequenced sample consisted of whole blood. The V and J genes are TRBV2 and TRBJ2-3; 8 bases map to TRBD2. CDR3 in amino acids: CASRRGNSGVTDTQYF. DNA of the CDR3: TGTGCCAGCAGGAGAGGAAATAGCGGGGTTACAGATACGCAGTATTTT.